The present TCR beta chain was sequenced within a study of T cell repertoires in cytomegalovirus infection. This clonotype has more than one count but fewer than ten. What it binds is not known. TCRdb passed the reads through MiXCR, listing each CDR3 protein once. The table shows some 920,000 distinct CDR3 sequences, with around 30% occurring only once. The ends were cut back, 8 bases at V and 0 bases at J, with 7 bases in the middle. Germline V gives CDR1 MNHEY, CDR2 SMNVEV (reference sequence). This CDR3 spans 13 amino acids. Material: cultured CD8+ T cells from PBMCs, obtained from culture after CMV antigen stimulation. This chain connects TRBV27 to TRBJ1-4, with D tentatively TRBD1 (5 bases). The source is a human donor in good health (CMV status not recorded). Some clones in this sample may be carry-over from other donors' samples. The CDR3 coding sequence is TGTGCCAGCGGGGGGTCAACTAATGAAAAACTGTTTTTT. This codes for CASGGSTNEKLFF.